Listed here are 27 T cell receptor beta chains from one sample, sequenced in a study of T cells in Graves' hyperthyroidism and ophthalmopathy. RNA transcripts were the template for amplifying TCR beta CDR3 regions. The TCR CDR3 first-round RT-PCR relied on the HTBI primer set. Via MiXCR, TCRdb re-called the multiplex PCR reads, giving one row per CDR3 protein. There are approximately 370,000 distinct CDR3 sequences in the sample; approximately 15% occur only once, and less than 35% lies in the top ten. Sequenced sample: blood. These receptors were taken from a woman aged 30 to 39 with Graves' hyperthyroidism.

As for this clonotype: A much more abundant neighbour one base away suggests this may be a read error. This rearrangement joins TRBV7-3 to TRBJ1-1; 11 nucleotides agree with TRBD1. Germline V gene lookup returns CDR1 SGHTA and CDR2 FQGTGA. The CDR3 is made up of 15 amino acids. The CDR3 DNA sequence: TGCGCCCGCAGCATAAGGACAGGGGGCTTTACTGAAGCTTTCTTT. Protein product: CARSIRTGGFTEAFF.

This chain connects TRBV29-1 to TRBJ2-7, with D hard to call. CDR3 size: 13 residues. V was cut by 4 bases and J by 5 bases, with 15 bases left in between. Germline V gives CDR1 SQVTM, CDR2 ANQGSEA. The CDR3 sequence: CSVVGRFVHEQYF. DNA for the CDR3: TGCAGCGTTGTAGGCCGCTTTGTCCACGAGCAGTACTTC.

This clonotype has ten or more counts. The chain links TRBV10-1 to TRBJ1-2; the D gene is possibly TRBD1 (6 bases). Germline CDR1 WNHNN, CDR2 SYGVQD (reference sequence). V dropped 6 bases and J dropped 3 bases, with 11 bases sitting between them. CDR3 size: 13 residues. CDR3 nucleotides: TGCGCCAGCAGCCCGGACAGCCACTATGGCTACACCTTC. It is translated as CASSPDSHYGYTF.

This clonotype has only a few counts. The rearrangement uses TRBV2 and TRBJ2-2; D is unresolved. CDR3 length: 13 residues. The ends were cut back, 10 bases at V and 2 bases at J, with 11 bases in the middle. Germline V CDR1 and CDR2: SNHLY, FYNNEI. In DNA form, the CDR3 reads TGTGCCACTCGGCAGGAAAACACCGGGGAGCTGTTTTTT. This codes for CATRQENTGELFF.

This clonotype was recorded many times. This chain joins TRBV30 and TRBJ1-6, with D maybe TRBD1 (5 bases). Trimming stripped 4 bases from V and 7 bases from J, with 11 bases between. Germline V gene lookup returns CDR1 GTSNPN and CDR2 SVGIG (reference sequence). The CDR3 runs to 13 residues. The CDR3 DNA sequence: TGTGCCTGGACTAAGGGGAACAATTCACCCCTCCACTTT. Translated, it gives CAWTKGNNSPLHF.

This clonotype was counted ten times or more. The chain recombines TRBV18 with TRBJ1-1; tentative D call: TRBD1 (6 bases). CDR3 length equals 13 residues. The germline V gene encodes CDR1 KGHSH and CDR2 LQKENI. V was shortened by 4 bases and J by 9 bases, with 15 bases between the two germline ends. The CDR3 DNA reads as TGTGCCAGCTCACAGAATTCTTGGGACAAAGCTTTCTTT. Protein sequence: CASSQNSWDKAFF.

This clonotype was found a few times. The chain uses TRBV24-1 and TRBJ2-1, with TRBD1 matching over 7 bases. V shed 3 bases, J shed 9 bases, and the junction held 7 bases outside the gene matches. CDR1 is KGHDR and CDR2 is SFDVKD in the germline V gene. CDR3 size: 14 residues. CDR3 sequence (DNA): TGTGCCACCAGTGATCCTGGACAGGTCGGTGAGCAGTTCTTC. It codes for CATSDPGQVGEQFF.

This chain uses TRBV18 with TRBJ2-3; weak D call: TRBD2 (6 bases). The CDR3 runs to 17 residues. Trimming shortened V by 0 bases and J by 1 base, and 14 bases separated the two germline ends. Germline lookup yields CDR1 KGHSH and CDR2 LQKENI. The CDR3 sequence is CASSPPMKDYRTDTQYF. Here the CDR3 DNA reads TGTGCCAGCTCACCACCGATGAAGGACTACCGCACAGATACGCAGTATTTT.

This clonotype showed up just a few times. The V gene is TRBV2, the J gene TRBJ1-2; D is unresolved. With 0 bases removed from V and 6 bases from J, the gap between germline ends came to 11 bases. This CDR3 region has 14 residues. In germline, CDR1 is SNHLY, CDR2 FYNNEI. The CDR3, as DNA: TGTGCCAGCAGTGAAGCGGTCCCGACGCATGGCTACACCTTC. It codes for CASSEAVPTHGYTF.

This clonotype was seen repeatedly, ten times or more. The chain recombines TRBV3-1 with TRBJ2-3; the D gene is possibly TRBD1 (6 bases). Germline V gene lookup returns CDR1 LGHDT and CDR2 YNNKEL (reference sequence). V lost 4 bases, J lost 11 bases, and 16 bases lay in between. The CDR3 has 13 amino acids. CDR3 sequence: CASSRPRQGLQYF. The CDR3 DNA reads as TGTGCCAGCAGCCGACCTCGGCAGGGGTTGCAGTATTTT.

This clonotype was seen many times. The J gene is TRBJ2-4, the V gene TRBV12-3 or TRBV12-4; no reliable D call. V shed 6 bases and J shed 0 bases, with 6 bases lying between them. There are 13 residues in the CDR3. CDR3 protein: CASSPQAKNIQYF. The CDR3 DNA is TGTGCCAGCAGCCCGCAAGCCAAAAACATTCAGTACTTC.

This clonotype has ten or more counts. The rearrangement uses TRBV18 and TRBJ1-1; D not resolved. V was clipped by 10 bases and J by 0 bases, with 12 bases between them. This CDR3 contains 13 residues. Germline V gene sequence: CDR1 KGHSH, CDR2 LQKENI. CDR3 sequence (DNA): TGTGCCACCTCCCTCGGCATGAACACTGAAGCTTTCTTT. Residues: CATSLGMNTEAFF.

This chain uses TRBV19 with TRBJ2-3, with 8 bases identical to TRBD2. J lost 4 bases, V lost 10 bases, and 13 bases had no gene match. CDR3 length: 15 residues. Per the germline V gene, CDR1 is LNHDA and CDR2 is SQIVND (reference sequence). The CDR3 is CATGVGSGRPDTQYF. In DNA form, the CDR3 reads TGTGCCACGGGCGTGGGCAGCGGGAGACCAGATACGCAGTATTTT.

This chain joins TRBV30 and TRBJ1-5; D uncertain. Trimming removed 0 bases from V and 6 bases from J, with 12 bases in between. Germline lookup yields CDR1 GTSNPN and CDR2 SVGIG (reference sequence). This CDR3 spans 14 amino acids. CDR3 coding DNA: TGTGCCTGGAGTGTACGGGCAGGAGGTCAGCCCCAGCATTTT. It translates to CAWSVRAGGQPQHF.

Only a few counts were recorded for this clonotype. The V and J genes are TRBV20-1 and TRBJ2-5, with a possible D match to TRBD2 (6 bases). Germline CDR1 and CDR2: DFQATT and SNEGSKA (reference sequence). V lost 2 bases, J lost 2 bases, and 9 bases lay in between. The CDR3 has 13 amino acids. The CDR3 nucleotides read TGCAGTGCTAGACTTAGCGGTCAAGAGACCCAGTACTTC. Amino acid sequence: CSARLSGQETQYF.

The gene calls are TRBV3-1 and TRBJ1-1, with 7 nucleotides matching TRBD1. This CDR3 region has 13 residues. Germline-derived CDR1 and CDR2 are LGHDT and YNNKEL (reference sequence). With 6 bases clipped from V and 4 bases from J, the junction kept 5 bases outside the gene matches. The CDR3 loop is CASRPGGVTEAFF. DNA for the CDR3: TGTGCCAGCAGACCAGGGGGGGTCACTGAAGCTTTCTTT.

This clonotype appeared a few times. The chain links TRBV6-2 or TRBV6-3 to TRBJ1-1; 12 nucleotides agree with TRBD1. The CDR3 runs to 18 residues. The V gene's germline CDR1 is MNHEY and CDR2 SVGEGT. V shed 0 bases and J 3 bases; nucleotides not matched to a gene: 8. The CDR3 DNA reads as TGTGCCAGCAGTTACTCGATAACCCGGGACAGGGGGCACACTGAAGCTTTCTTT. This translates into CASSYSITRDRGHTEAFF.

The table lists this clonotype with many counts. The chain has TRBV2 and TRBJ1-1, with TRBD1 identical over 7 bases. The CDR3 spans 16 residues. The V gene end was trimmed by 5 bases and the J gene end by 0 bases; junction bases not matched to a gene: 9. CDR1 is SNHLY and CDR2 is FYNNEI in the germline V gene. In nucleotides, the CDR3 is TGTGCCAGCAGTATGACAGGGAGGGTGATGAACACTGAAGCTTTCTTT. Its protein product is CASSMTGRVMNTEAFF. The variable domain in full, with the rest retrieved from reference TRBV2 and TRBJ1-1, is EPEVTQTPSHQVTQMGQEVILRCVPISNHLYFYWYRQILGQKVEFLVSFYNNEISEKSEIFDDQFSVERPDGSNFTLKIRSTKLEDSAMYFCASSMTGRVMNTEAFFGQGTRLTVV.

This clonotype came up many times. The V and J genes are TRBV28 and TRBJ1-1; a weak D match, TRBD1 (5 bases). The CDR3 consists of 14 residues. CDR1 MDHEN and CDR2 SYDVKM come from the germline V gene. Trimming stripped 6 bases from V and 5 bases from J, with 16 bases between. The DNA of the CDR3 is TGTGCCAGCAGACTTACCCGGGGGAGAACTGAAGCTTTCTTT. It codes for CASRLTRGRTEAFF.

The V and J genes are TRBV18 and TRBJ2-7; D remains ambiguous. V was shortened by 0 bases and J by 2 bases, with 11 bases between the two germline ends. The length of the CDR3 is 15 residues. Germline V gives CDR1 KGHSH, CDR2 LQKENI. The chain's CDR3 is CASSPPSRPTYEQYF. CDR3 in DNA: TGTGCCAGCTCACCACCGAGCAGGCCGACCTACGAGCAGTACTTC.

Written as DNA, the CDR3 is TGTGCCAGTAGGTCGGTAGGGGACGGAAGCTACAATGAGCAGTTCTTC. Translation: CASRSVGDGSYNEQFF. V is TRBV19 and J is TRBJ2-1; D may be TRBD1 or TRBD2 (5 bases each). V was cut by 6 bases and J by 3 bases, with 18 bases left in between. CDR3 length: 16 residues. Germline CDR1 reads LNHDA; CDR2 reads SQIVND (reference sequence).

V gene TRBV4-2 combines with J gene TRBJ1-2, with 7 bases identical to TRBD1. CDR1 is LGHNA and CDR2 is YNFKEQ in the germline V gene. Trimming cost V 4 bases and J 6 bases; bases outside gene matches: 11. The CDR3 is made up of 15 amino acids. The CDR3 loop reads CASSLQPGRGHGYTF. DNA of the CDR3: TGTGCCAGCAGCCTCCAGCCGGGGAGGGGGCATGGCTACACCTTC.

This CDR3 reads CASSQGGAGVISNQPQHF. CDR3 DNA sequence: TGCGCCAGCAGCCAAGGGGGGGCAGGGGTGATAAGCAATCAGCCCCAGCATTTT. The chain has TRBV4-1 and TRBJ1-5, with D tentatively TRBD1 (6 bases). Trimming took 1 base from V and 1 from J, leaving 17 bases between them. The CDR3 sequence is 18 residues long. Per germline, CDR1 MGHRA and CDR2 YSYEKL.

The CDR3 nucleotides are TGCAGTGCTAGAGACCTATCAGGGGACCTATACAATGAGCAGTTCTTC. As protein: CSARDLSGDLYNEQFF. The chain employs TRBV20-1 and TRBJ2-1, with D tentatively TRBD1 (6 bases). Germline lookup yields CDR1 DFQATT and CDR2 SNEGSKA (reference sequence). The CDR3 extends over 16 amino acids. Trimming pared 0 bases from V and 4 bases from J, leaving 16 bases between.

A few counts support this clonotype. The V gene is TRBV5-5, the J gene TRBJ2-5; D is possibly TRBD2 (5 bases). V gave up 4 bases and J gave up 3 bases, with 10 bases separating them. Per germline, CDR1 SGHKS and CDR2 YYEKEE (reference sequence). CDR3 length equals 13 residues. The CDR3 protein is CASSLMREETQYF. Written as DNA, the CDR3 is TGTGCCAGCAGCCTGATGAGGGAAGAGACCCAGTACTTC.

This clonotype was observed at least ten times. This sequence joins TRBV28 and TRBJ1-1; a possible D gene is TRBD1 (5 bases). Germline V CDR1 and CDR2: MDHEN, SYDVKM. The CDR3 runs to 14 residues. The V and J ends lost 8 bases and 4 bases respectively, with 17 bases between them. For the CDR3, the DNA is TGTGCCAGCCTTCGGCCTCCGGGGACCACTGAAGCTTTCTTT. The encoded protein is CASLRPPGTTEAFF.

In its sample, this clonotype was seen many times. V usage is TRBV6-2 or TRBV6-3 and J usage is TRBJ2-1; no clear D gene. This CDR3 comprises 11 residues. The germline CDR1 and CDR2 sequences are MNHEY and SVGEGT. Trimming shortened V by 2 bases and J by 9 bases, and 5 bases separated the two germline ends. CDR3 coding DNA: TGTGCCAGCAGTTACGAAGCTGAGCAGTTCTTC. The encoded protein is CASSYEAEQFF.